Sequencing of this T cell receptor (beta chain) was carried out in a study of shared T cell receptors in the human thymus. Of note for this clone: Other DNA sequences in this specimen translate into the identical CDR3.

Only in-frame clones appear in the TCRdb table, and some are missing; sequencing was by immunoSEQ multiplex PCR. The sample lists over 650,000 clones; about 90% were seen once. V shed 0 bases and J shed 2 bases, with 7 bases lying between them. Germline V lookup: CDR1 MGHRA, CDR2 YSYEKL. This CDR3 is 14 amino acids long. The same sample was also studied in work on human thymus T cells. Per that paper: Within thymic and blood repertoires, V and J gene usage appeared to be biased.

The receptor was derived from a boy less than two years old with a congenital heart defect. The material sequenced was thymocytes. The chain is built from TRBV4-1 and TRBJ1-2; no reliable D call. CDR3 coding DNA: TGCGCCAGCAGCCAAGATCCGGGGAACTATGGCTACACCTTC. Amino acid sequence: CASSQDPGNYGYTF.